This is a list of T cell receptor beta chains from one sample in a study of T cells after yellow fever vaccination. In TCRdb, the 5' RACE reads were re-called with MiXCR into one record per CDR3 protein. The sample includes 300,000 to 350,000 distinct CDR3 sequences, around 8.1% of them seen just once. Sequenced material: PBMCs, taken about 49 days after the first yellow fever vaccination. The receptors stem from a man between 18 and 29 years old who received the YFV17D yellow fever vaccine. Both conserved end residues are part of each CDR3. A D gene is named only where the DNA matches it firmly. Clone size is given for some rows only: seen once, a few or many times, or a class if the clone is expanded.

d_call	v_call	j_call	clone_size	cdr3_aa	cdr3_nt
-	TRBV3-1	TRBJ1-1	few	CASSQKGLMNTEAFF	TGTGCCAGCAGCCAGAAGGGTTTAATGAACACTGAAGCTTTCTTT
-	TRBV18	TRBJ2-3	few	CASSPWDGGGDTQYF	TGTGCCAGCTCACCATGGGACGGGGGAGGAGATACGCAGTATTTT
TRBD2	TRBV7-3	TRBJ2-3	few	CASSRLAPDTQYF	TGTGCCAGCAGCCGACTAGCTCCAGATACGCAGTATTTT
-	TRBV6-2/TRBV6-3	TRBJ2-7	-	CASSYTPGGYEQYF	TGTGCCAGCAGTTACACCCCAGGGGGGTACGAGCAGTACTTC
TRBD2	TRBV7-3	TRBJ2-3	-	CASSVSGGRSTDTQYF	TGTGCCAGCAGCGTTAGCGGGGGGCGAAGCACAGATACGCAGTATTTT
TRBD1	TRBV3-1	TRBJ1-3	few	CASSSLTGQLSGNTIYF	TGTGCCAGCAGCTCTTTGACAGGGCAACTCTCTGGAAACACCATATATTTT
-	TRBV20-1	TRBJ1-1	-	CSARDLGWDTEAFF	TGCAGTGCTAGAGATCTGGGGTGGGACACTGAAGCTTTCTTT
-	TRBV5-1	TRBJ1-1	few	CASSLFYVNTEAFF	TGCGCCAGCAGCTTGTTTTACGTGAACACTGAAGCTTTCTTT
-	TRBV20-1	TRBJ2-1	-	CSVRDTYYNEQFF	TGCAGCGTCCGGGACACCTATTACAATGAGCAGTTCTTC
TRBD2	TRBV7-2	TRBJ2-3	-	CASSFKRRGGGTDTQYF	TGTGCCAGCAGCTTCAAACGGCGGGGGGGCGGAACAGATACGCAGTATTTT
-	TRBV7-9	TRBJ1-2	-	CASSSGRDGYTF	TGTGCCAGCAGCTCTGGCAGGGATGGCTACACCTTC
-	TRBV18	TRBJ2-7	few	CASSPRVRGVDEQYF	TGTGCCAGCTCACCAAGGGTCAGGGGGGTTGACGAGCAGTACTTC
-	TRBV6-1	TRBJ2-2	few	CASSGSRVGTGELFF	TGTGCCAGCAGCGGGAGCAGGGTGGGCACCGGGGAGCTGTTTTTT
TRBD2	TRBV7-2	TRBJ2-3	few	CASSFRGRGGSDTQYF	TGTGCCAGCAGCTTCCGCGGGCGGGGGGGCTCGGATACGCAGTATTTT
-	TRBV4-1	TRBJ1-5	few	CASSQVPRSLNQPQHF	TGCGCCAGCAGCCAAGTCCCCCGCAGCTTGAATCAGCCCCAGCATTTT
-	TRBV20-1	TRBJ2-5	-	CSARSRGRETQYF	TGCAGTGCTAGGTCGCGGGGAAGAGAGACCCAGTACTTC
TRBD1	TRBV5-5	TRBJ2-1	-	CASSLVGQRQFF	TGTGCCAGCAGCTTGGTGGGACAGAGACAGTTCTTC
-	TRBV5-4	TRBJ2-2	-	CASSPDFTRVPGELFF	TGTGCCAGCAGCCCGGACTTTACTAGGGTACCCGGGGAGCTGTTTTTT